This T cell receptor beta chain was profiled in a study of blood T cell repertoires in COVID-19. About the study: Donors in the United States, Italy and Spain gave samples during acute or convalescent COVID-19. T cells, B-cell-depleted T cells, or PBMCs supplied cDNA or gDNA.

CDR3 size: 15 residues. Trimming stripped 5 bases from V and 2 bases from J, with 14 bases between. Germline V gene lookup returns CDR1 SGHTA and CDR2 FQGNSA. In the original processing: From reference gene primer amplification, estimates of nucleated cell counts were derived. Profiled with immunoSEQ multiplex PCR; TCRdb holds only in-frame clones, not every one. The V and J calls and clone size are taken from that table; D and trimming were inferred from the DNA. The sample lists around 190,000 clones; 75% to 90% were seen once. The chain combines TRBV7-2 with TRBJ2-3, with D perhaps matching TRBD2 (7 bases). The TCR sequence derives from a man younger than 40 with acute or convalescent COVID-19. Sequences were obtained from peripheral blood. The CDR3 region is CASSVGGGVTDTQYF. Written as DNA, the CDR3 is TGTGCCAGCAGCGTCGGAGGGGGGGTCACAGATACGCAGTATTTT.